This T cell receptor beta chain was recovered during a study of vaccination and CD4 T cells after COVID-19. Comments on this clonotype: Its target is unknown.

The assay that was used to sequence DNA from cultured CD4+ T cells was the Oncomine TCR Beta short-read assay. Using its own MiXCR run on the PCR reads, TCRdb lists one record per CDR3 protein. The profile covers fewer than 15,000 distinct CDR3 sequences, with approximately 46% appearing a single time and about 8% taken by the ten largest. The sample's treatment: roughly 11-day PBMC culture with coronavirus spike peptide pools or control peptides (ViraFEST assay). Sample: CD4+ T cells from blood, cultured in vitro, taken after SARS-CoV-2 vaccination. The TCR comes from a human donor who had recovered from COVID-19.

The CDR3 protein is CSAQGLAGTYEQYF. CDR3 coding DNA: TGCAGTGCCCAGGGACTAGCGGGAACCTACGAGCAGTACTTC. This chain connects TRBV20-1 to TRBJ2-7, with 13 bases fitting TRBD2. This CDR3 spans 14 amino acids. Germline loops: CDR1 DFQATT, CDR2 SNEGSKA (reference sequence). V trimming: 6 bases; J trimming: 2 bases; junction bases outside the gene matches: 4.